A single sample is the source of the 8 T cell receptor beta chains below, sequenced in a study of blood T cells in healthy people across ages. Primed by a sample-barcoded 5' primer and a J-beta primer mix, a second PCR proceeded for 7 to 11 cycles. TCRdb used MiXCR to reprocess the 5' RACE reads, holding one entry per CDR3 protein. The table includes around 900,000 distinct CDR3 sequences, more than 25% detected once. Sequencing was performed on blood. Receptors originate from an elderly woman in good health.

This clonotype was counted many times. The CDR3 reads CSARPGQGATDTQYF. The DNA of the CDR3 is TGCAGTGCTCGCCCGGGACAGGGGGCCACAGATACGCAGTATTTT. The chain recombines TRBV20-1 with TRBJ2-3; 12 bases match TRBD1. The CDR3 is 15 residues long. V was pared by 5 bases and J by 2 bases, with 5 bases of the junction left unmatched. The germline CDR1 and CDR2 sequences are DFQATT and SNEGSKA (reference sequence).

The gene calls are TRBV20-1 and TRBJ2-2; TRBD2 aligns across 9 bases. The V and J ends lost 7 bases and 4 bases, in that order; junction bases with no gene match: 7. The CDR3 covers 14 residues. Germline loops: CDR1 DFQATT, CDR2 SNEGSKA (reference sequence). CDR3 sequence reads: CSVGGGASTGELFF. The CDR3 nucleotides are TGCAGTGTTGGCGGGGGGGCGAGCACCGGGGAGCTGTTTTTT.

There are many counts of this clonotype. The chain couples TRBV7-2 to TRBJ1-2; TRBD1 matches 7 bases. V dropped 4 bases and J dropped 2; count of bases not matched to a gene: 7. Germline V gene lookup returns CDR1 SGHTA and CDR2 FQGNSA. The CDR3 is 15 residues long. CDR3 amino acids: CASSSSGQWNYGYTF. CDR3 DNA: TGTGCCAGCAGCTCGTCGGGACAGTGGAACTATGGCTACACCTTC.

This clonotype has a handful of counts. The chain has TRBV11-2 and TRBJ2-3; D is unclear. The CDR3 runs to 15 residues. The germline V gene has CDR1 SGHAT and CDR2 FQNNGV. Trimming pared 0 bases from V and 6 bases from J, leaving 13 bases between. As DNA, the CDR3 is TGTGCCAGCAGCTTAGACCACACCCGCGTGGATACGCAGTATTTT. It is translated as CASSLDHTRVDTQYF.

This clonotype was recorded many times. V gene TRBV20-1 combines with J gene TRBJ2-7; 9 bases are a match to TRBD1. V lost 2 bases, J lost 4 bases, and 9 bases stayed unmatched. This CDR3 has 15 residues. CDR1 and CDR2 (germline): DFQATT, SNEGSKA (reference sequence). CDR3 nucleotides: TGCAGTGCTAGACACGACCTGGGACAGGGATACGAGCAGTACTTC. This codes for CSARHDLGQGYEQYF.

This clonotype was seen once. This chain links TRBV7-2 with TRBJ2-1; unclear D gene. Trimming removed 5 bases at V and 3 bases at J, with 20 bases between. CDR1 and CDR2 (germline): SGHTA, FQGNSA. This CDR3 region has 17 residues. CDR3 region: CASSPTGIPRNYNEQFF. The CDR3 nucleotides read TGTGCCAGCAGCCCAACGGGTATCCCCCGGAACTACAATGAGCAGTTCTTC.

The chain combines TRBV6-5 with TRBJ1-5, with D possibly TRBD1 on 6 matching bases. V was cut by 6 bases and J by 3 bases, with 12 bases left in between. The germline V gene encodes CDR1 MNHEY and CDR2 SVGAGI. The CDR3 is 14 amino acids. The CDR3 nucleotides read TGTGCCAGCAGGCCAGGGGCCTCCAATCAGCCCCAGCATTTT. It is translated as CASRPGASNQPQHF.

This clonotype was observed a few times. The chain links TRBV3-1 to TRBJ1-1; D gene ambiguous. The germline V gene has CDR1 LGHDT and CDR2 YNNKEL (reference sequence). V was clipped by 4 bases and J by 1 base, with 13 bases between them. The CDR3 runs 15 residues. CDR3 loop: CASSPFLQGNTEAFF. Here the CDR3 DNA reads TGTGCCAGCAGCCCATTTTTACAAGGGAACACTGAAGCTTTCTTT.